The 20 T cell receptor beta chains below all came from one sample that was sequenced in a study of OX40 agonist ivuxolimab in advanced cancers. Produced via immunoSEQ multiplex PCR; TCRdb's table is partial and in-frame only. The sample yields some 37,000 clones, around 82% seen once. The sequencing here drew on CD4+ or CD8+ T cells sorted from blood, taken in a trial of the OX40 agonist ivuxolimab. Receptors originate from an adult with an advanced solid tumor such as melanoma, head and neck, liver or kidney cancer.

The gene calls are TRBV5-4 and TRBJ1-2, with 8 positions matching TRBD1. The germline V gene encodes CDR1 SGHNT and CDR2 YYREEE (reference sequence). The CDR3 is 16 amino acids. V shed 5 bases and J 4 bases; nucleotides not matched to a gene: 13. This CDR3 is CASRRGQDQASYGYTF. CDR3 DNA: TGTGCCAGCAGAAGGGGACAGGACCAAGCTTCCTATGGCTACACCTTC.

The genes are TRBV5-1 and TRBJ1-4, with D unresolved. Per the germline V gene, CDR1 is SGHRS and CDR2 is YFSETQ. V was shortened by 3 bases and J by 5 bases, with 17 bases between the two germline ends. The CDR3 covers 16 residues. As DNA, the CDR3 is TGCGCCAGCAGCTCCGGGTCCCCCCTGGGAAATGAAAAACTGTTTTTT. Protein sequence: CASSSGSPLGNEKLFF.

The chain carries TRBV7-2 and TRBJ2-5; D tentatively reads TRBD1 or TRBD2 (5 bases each). The CDR3 contains 13 residues. V lost 8 bases, J lost 5 bases, and 15 bases lay in between. Germline assignment: CDR1 SGHTA and CDR2 FQGNSA. CDR3 DNA sequence: TGTGCCAGCTCCCTCGGGGCCGGGGAGACCCAGTACTTC. This sequence encodes CASSLGAGETQYF.

The J gene is TRBJ2-1, the V gene TRBV6-5; possible D gene TRBD2, 5 bases. The CDR3 length is 15 residues. Between the trimmed V and J ends, which lost 2 bases and 6 bases, there was a span of 14 bases. Germline V lookup: CDR1 MNHEY, CDR2 SVGAGI. CDR3 in DNA: TGTGCCAGCAGTTACGGCCTCAGCCGGGGCAATGAGCAGTTCTTC. Its translation is CASSYGLSRGNEQFF.

A single count supports this clone. The chain employs TRBV11-2 and TRBJ2-3; 7 positions match TRBD1. V gave up 3 bases and J gave up 3 bases; unmatched junction bases: 12. This CDR3 is 17 amino acids long. The germline CDR1 and CDR2 sequences are SGHAT and FQNNGV. CDR3 sequence (DNA): TGTGCCAGCAGCTTCCGACCGACAGGGTCCAGGACAGATACGCAGTATTTT. Its protein product is CASSFRPTGSRTDTQYF.

This chain connects TRBV16 to TRBJ1-2; perhaps TRBD1 as D (5 bases). The length of the CDR3 is 14 residues. Between the trimmed V and J ends, which lost 0 bases and 5 bases, there was a span of 10 bases. Germline CDR1 is KGHSY and CDR2 is FQNENV. The CDR3 loop is CASSQSGEGYGYTF. CDR3 sequence (DNA): TGTGCCAGCAGCCAATCGGGGGAAGGATATGGCTACACCTTC.

This clone occurred a few times. Here the CDR3 reads CAWTGGYYGYTF. The CDR3 DNA follows: TGTGCCTGGACGGGGGGGTACTATGGCTACACCTTC. This chain links TRBV30 with TRBJ1-2; TRBD1 might be the D (5 bases). The length of the CDR3 is 12 residues. From germline, CDR1 is GTSNPN and CDR2 SVGIG (reference sequence). V was cut by 4 bases and J by 3 bases, with 9 bases left in between.

The V and J genes are TRBV27 and TRBJ2-5; 10 bases match TRBD2. Germline assignment: CDR1 MNHEY and CDR2 SMNVEV (reference sequence). The CDR3 loop spans 14 amino acids. The ends lost 5 bases at V and 4 bases at J; junction bases unmatched: 4. The DNA for the CDR3 is TGTGCCAGCAGTAAGCGGGGGGGGAGAGAGACCCAGTACTTC. It translates to CASSKRGGRETQYF.

The chain has TRBV2 and TRBJ2-3; D might be TRBD1 (5 bases). Trimming removed 5 bases from V and 0 bases from J, with 12 bases in between. Germline-derived CDR1 and CDR2 are SNHLY and FYNNEI. CDR3 length: 15 amino acids. The CDR3 DNA sequence: TGTGCCAGCAGTAGACAGCCCAGGAGCACAGATACGCAGTATTTT. This encodes CASSRQPRSTDTQYF.

V gene TRBV7-6 combines with J gene TRBJ2-7; 9 bases are a match to TRBD2. Losses at the gene ends were 5 bases for V and 1 base for J; bases not matched to a gene: 15. Germline lookup yields CDR1 SGHVS and CDR2 FNYEAQ. The CDR3 sequence is 18 residues long. As DNA, the CDR3 is TGTGCCAGCAGCCTCCAGGCGGATAGCGGGGGAGCATCCTACGAGCAGTACTTC. It yields the protein CASSLQADSGGASYEQYF.

This clone has more than one count but fewer than ten. This chain joins TRBV18 and TRBJ2-7; tentatively, D is TRBD2 (6 bases). This CDR3 contains 14 residues. CDR1 and CDR2 from the germline V gene are KGHSH and LQKENI. Trimming removed 3 bases at V and 6 bases at J, with 15 bases between. CDR3 sequence (DNA): TGTGCCAGCTCACCGACACTCGGGGACTCCGAGCAGTACTTC. It encodes CASSPTLGDSEQYF. The full variable domain, with the rest looked up from reference TRBV18 and TRBJ2-7, is NAGVMQNPRHLVRRRGQEARLRCSPMKGHSHVYWYRQLPEEGLKFMVYLQKENIIDESGMPKERFSAEFPKEGPSILRIQQVVRGDSAAYFCASSPTLGDSEQYFGPGTRLTVT.

The chain links TRBV7-2 to TRBJ2-6; a possible D gene is TRBD1 (6 bases). Trimming stripped 8 bases from V and 1 base from J, with 18 bases between. The germline CDR1 and CDR2 sequences are SGHTA and FQGNSA. The CDR3 is made up of 17 amino acids. The CDR3 loop is CASRKGGPSSGANVLTF. As DNA, the CDR3 is TGTGCCAGCCGCAAAGGGGGACCCTCATCTGGGGCCAACGTCCTGACTTTC.

The chain carries TRBV18 and TRBJ2-7; 10 bases agree with TRBD1. Germline V gene lookup returns CDR1 KGHSH and CDR2 LQKENI. J lost 6 bases, V lost 8 bases, and 13 bases had no gene match. CDR3 length: 15 amino acids. DNA for the CDR3: TGTGCCAGCCACAAGTTTGGGACAGGGGAGGGCGAGCAGTACTTC. It encodes CASHKFGTGEGEQYF.

This clone was seen just once. The rearrangement joins TRBV10-3 to TRBJ2-5; TRBD1 agrees at 7 bases. The CDR3 covers 13 residues. From germline, CDR1 is ENHRY and CDR2 SYGVKD. V shed 2 bases and J 5 bases; nucleotides not matched to a gene: 2. CDR3 loop: CAISEKQGETQYF. As DNA, the CDR3 is TGTGCCATCAGTGAGAAACAGGGGGAGACCCAGTACTTC.

The V and J genes are TRBV29-1 and TRBJ1-1; D is possibly TRBD1 (5 bases). CDR3 size: 13 residues. Trimming shortened V by 2 bases and J by 0 bases, and 7 bases separated the two germline ends. Germline V gene data show CDR1 as SQVTM and CDR2 as ANQGSEA. DNA of the CDR3: TGCAGCGTTGAAAGGGGCATGAACACTGAAGCTTTCTTT. This encodes CSVERGMNTEAFF.

This clone was found once. V usage is TRBV2 and J usage is TRBJ1-1; no firm D call. V lost 4 bases to trimming and J lost 4 bases, with 10 bases between them. The CDR3 has 13 residues. Germline CDR1 is SNHLY and CDR2 is FYNNEI. CDR3 nucleotides: TGTGCCAGCAGTGTATACGTGGCCACTGAAGCTTTCTTT. It is translated as CASSVYVATEAFF.

This clone was recorded only once. V usage is TRBV6-5 and J usage is TRBJ2-7; D call uncertain. Germline CDR1 MNHEY, CDR2 SVGAGI. The CDR3 is 14 residues long. Trimming took off 5 bases at V and 2 bases at J, with 13 bases between the two ends. CDR3 nucleotide sequence: TGTGCCAGCAGTGCACTAAGCCCCACCTACGAGCAGTACTTC. Protein sequence: CASSALSPTYEQYF.

The chain combines TRBV7-2 with TRBJ1-3; tentative D call: TRBD1 (5 bases). The CDR3 contains 15 residues. CDR1 is SGHTA, CDR2 FQGNSA, per germline. V was shortened by 4 bases and J by 4 bases, with 14 bases between the two germline ends. CDR3 bases: TGTGCCAGCAGCTCCGGACAACTAACCGGAAACACCATATATTTT. Translation gives CASSSGQLTGNTIYF.

The chain couples TRBV5-1 to TRBJ2-5, with D possibly matching TRBD2 (6 bases). Trimming took 5 bases from V and 2 from J, leaving 16 bases between them. Germline CDR1 is SGHRS and CDR2 is YFSETQ. The CDR3 consists of 15 residues. The CDR3 sequence: CASSGTPGVQETQYF. The CDR3 DNA follows: TGCGCCAGCAGTGGGACTCCCGGCGTGCAAGAGACCCAGTACTTC.

This clone was seen a few times. J is TRBJ1-1 and V is TRBV5-6; D call uncertain. There are 13 residues in the CDR3. V was cut by 4 bases and J by 6 bases, with 13 bases left in between. From germline, CDR1 is SGHDT and CDR2 YYEEEE. CDR3 in amino acids: CASSDRTRSEAFF. CDR3 in DNA: TGTGCCAGCAGCGATAGAACTCGTTCTGAAGCTTTCTTT.